A selection of T cell receptor beta chains follows, all from one sample in a study of regulatory T cells in long-lasting Graves disease. TCRdb passed the multiplex PCR reads through MiXCR, listing each CDR3 protein once. Among hundreds of thousands of distinct CDR3 sequences listed, roughly 14% were seen once. These data also formed part of another study, on T cells in Graves' hyperthyroidism and ophthalmopathy.

Sequences were derived from peripheral blood mononuclear cells (PBMCs), sampled at new diagnosis, from a patient treated with antithyroid drugs. All receptors come from a man aged 25-45 years with Graves disease. Both conserved end residues are part of each CDR3. The D gene is left open where the match is weak. Some rows have no size entry. The others give once, few or many, or a class for an expanded clone.

TRBJ2-7 | TRBD1 | few | TRBV4-1 | CASSLRTGEVREQYF | TGCGCCAGCAGCCTAAGGACAGGAGAAGTGAGGGAGCAGTACTTC
TRBJ2-5 | NA | many | TRBV28 | CASRKPARTQYF | TGTGCCAGCAGAAAGCCCGCCAGGACCCAGTACTTC
TRBJ2-2 | NA | many | TRBV10-2 | CASSGGTTGELFF | TGCGCCAGCAGTGGCGGTACCACCGGGGAGCTGTTTTTT
TRBJ1-5 | NA | few | TRBV19 | CASSITPSSNQPQHF | TGTGCCAGTAGTATTACTCCTAGTAGCAATCAGCCCCAGCATTTT
TRBJ1-1 | NA | many | TRBV27 | CASSPSTGRSTEAFF | TGTGCCAGCAGTCCCTCGACCGGGCGGAGTACTGAAGCTTTCTTT
TRBJ2-1 | TRBD2 | many | TRBV10-3 | CAISESGLAGVGEQFF | TGTGCCATCAGTGAGTCAGGTCTAGCGGGAGTCGGAGAGCAGTTCTTC
TRBJ2-3 | NA | many | TRBV24-1 | CATSDPDRKDTQYF | TGTGCCACCAGTGACCCTGACAGAAAGGATACGCAGTATTTT
TRBJ2-2 | TRBD2 | NA | TRBV5-1 | CASSLLAGETGELFF | TGCGCCAGCAGCTTGCTAGCGGGAGAAACCGGGGAGCTGTTTTTT
TRBJ2-5 | TRBD2 | many | TRBV11-2 | CASTWGLRGQETQYF | TGTGCCAGCACCTGGGGACTAAGAGGCCAAGAGACCCAGTACTTC
TRBJ2-1 | TRBD1 | NA | TRBV19 | CASSIDRTGGAGSLF | TGTGCCAGTAGTATAGATAGGACAGGGGGCGCCGGGAGCCTCTTC
TRBJ2-7 | NA | few | TRBV6-1 | CASSEVKNPYEQYF | TGTGCCAGCAGTGAAGTGAAGAATCCCTACGAGCAGTACTTC
TRBJ2-7 | NA | NA | TRBV5-6 | CASNITRREQYF | TGTGCCAGCAACATAACAAGGAGGGAGCAGTACTTC
TRBJ2-3 | NA | many | TRBV3-1 | CASSQEGDTDTQYF | TGTGCCAGCAGCCAAGAGGGGGACACAGATACGCAGTATTTT
TRBJ1-2 | TRBD1 | NA | TRBV27 | CASSSISGTGHYGYTF | TGTGCCAGCAGTTCCATATCCGGGACAGGGCACTATGGCTACACCTTC
TRBJ1-4 | TRBD1 | NA | TRBV18 | CASSQMGQGATNEKLFF | TGTGCCAGCTCTCAAATGGGACAGGGAGCAACTAATGAAAAACTGTTTTTT
TRBJ2-7 | TRBD2 | few | TRBV3-1 | CASRRTSGNYEQYF | TGTGCCAGCAGACGGACTAGCGGGAACTACGAGCAGTACTTC
TRBJ1-2 | NA | many | TRBV27 | CASSFGRGAYGYTF | TGTGCCAGCAGTTTCGGCAGGGGAGCCTATGGCTACACCTTC
TRBJ1-4 | NA | few | TRBV6-5 | CASSYVRGASNEKLFF | TGTGCCAGCAGTTACGTACGAGGGGCTAGTAATGAAAAACTGTTTTTT
TRBJ1-2 | NA | NA | TRBV6-5 | CASSYGTLGGYTF | TGTGCCAGCAGTTACGGGACACTCGGCGGCTACACCTTC
TRBJ2-7 | NA | NA | TRBV20-1 | CSAIKQGPIREQYF | TGCAGTGCTATTAAGCAGGGGCCTATCCGCGAGCAGTACTTC
TRBJ2-1 | NA | many | TRBV7-8 | CASSLDDEYNEQFF | TGTGCCAGCAGCTTAGATGACGAATACAATGAGCAGTTCTTC
TRBJ2-7 | NA | many | TRBV11-3 | CASSSAESYEQYF | TGTGCCAGCAGCTCGGCTGAGTCCTACGAGCAGTACTTC
TRBJ2-3 | TRBD2 | many | TRBV5-1 | CASSSRTSGRAGDTQYF | TGCGCCAGCAGCTCTAGGACTAGCGGGAGGGCGGGAGATACGCAGTATTTT
TRBJ1-6 | TRBD1 | NA | TRBV19 | CASSIPIGGQGSISPLHF | TGTGCCAGTAGTATCCCGATCGGCGGACAGGGAAGTATCTCACCCCTCCACTTT
TRBJ1-1 | NA | few | TRBV29-1 | CSVETLGSEAFF | TGCAGCGTTGAGACGCTTGGGTCTGAAGCTTTCTTT
TRBJ1-2 | NA | NA | TRBV10-3 | CAISLQGHGYTF | TGTGCCATCAGCCTACAGGGCCACGGCTACACCTTC
TRBJ2-7 | NA | few | TRBV5-5 | CASSLAVGRPYEQYF | TGTGCCAGCAGCTTGGCCGTGGGGAGACCCTACGAGCAGTACTTC
TRBJ1-4 | NA | few | TRBV7-9 | CASSPGGDAKLFF | TGTGCCAGCAGCCCCGGGGGGGATGCAAAACTGTTTTTT
TRBJ2-3 | NA | many | TRBV20-1 | CSASDARYTDTQYF | TGCAGTGCTAGTGACGCGCGCTACACAGATACGCAGTATTTT
TRBJ2-4 | TRBD1 | many | TRBV7-9 | CASSLGQNIQYF | TGTGCCAGCAGCTTGGGACAGAACATTCAGTACTTC
TRBJ2-7 | NA | many | TRBV5-1 | CASSPSGYEQYF | TGTGCCAGCAGCCCCAGCGGCTACGAGCAGTACTTC
TRBJ2-6 | TRBD2 | few | TRBV19 | CASSAPGLGANVLTF | TGTGCCAGTAGCGCACCGGGACTAGGGGCCAACGTCCTGACTTTC
TRBJ2-1 | TRBD1 | NA | TRBV3-1 | CASSQDPTGLEQFF | TGTGCCAGCAGCCAAGACCCGACAGGGCTGGAGCAGTTCTTC
TRBJ2-2 | TRBD2 | many | TRBV11-2 | CASSSLSGRAGELFF | TGTGCCAGCAGCTCTTTGAGCGGGAGGGCCGGGGAGCTGTTTTTT
TRBJ1-5 | NA | NA | TRBV18 | CASSLQALQRQPQHF | TGTGCCAGCTCACTCCAGGCTCTGCAAAGACAGCCCCAGCATTTT
TRBJ1-5 | NA | few | TRBV6-2/TRBV6-3 | CASSGIPEGSNQPQHF | TGTGCCAGCAGCGGTATCCCAGAAGGGAGCAATCAGCCCCAGCATTTT
TRBJ2-2 | NA | many | TRBV30 | CAWSVWGRATGELFF | TGTGCCTGGAGTGTATGGGGTCGGGCCACCGGGGAGCTGTTTTTT
TRBJ2-5 | TRBD2 | NA | TRBV12-5 | CASAVGLAETQETQYF | TGTGCTAGTGCTGTAGGACTAGCAGAGACCCAAGAGACCCAGTACTTC
TRBJ1-4 | NA | NA | TRBV20-1 | CSADPGTSNEKLFF | TGCAGTGCTGATCCCGGGACATCTAATGAAAAACTGTTTTTT
TRBJ2-1 | TRBD2 | many | TRBV7-9 | CASSLVGEGRNEQFF | TGTGCCAGCAGCTTAGTGGGGGAGGGCCGTAATGAGCAGTTCTTC
TRBJ2-5 | NA | many | TRBV12-3/TRBV12-4 | CASSPNTSFQETQYF | TGTGCCAGCAGCCCAAATACTAGCTTCCAAGAGACCCAGTACTTC
TRBJ2-5 | NA | many | TRBV30 | CAWTALTETQYF | TGTGCCTGGACGGCTTTAACGGAGACCCAGTACTTC
TRBJ2-2 | TRBD1 | many | TRBV6-1 | CASTIPTGDTGELFF | TGTGCCAGCACAATCCCAACAGGGGACACCGGGGAGCTGTTTTTT
TRBJ2-3 | TRBD2 | many | TRBV20-1 | CSASPPTGGDTQYF | TGCAGTGCTAGCCCCCCAACGGGAGGAGATACGCAGTATTTT
TRBJ2-1 | TRBD1 | few | TRBV24-1 | CATSGNRGTDYNEQFF | TGTGCCACCAGTGGGAACAGGGGGACGGATTACAATGAGCAGTTCTTC
TRBJ1-3 | NA | NA | TRBV15 | CATLDPMSSGNTIYF | TGTGCCACCCTAGATCCCATGAGCTCTGGAAACACCATATATTTT
TRBJ2-1 | TRBD2 | NA | TRBV24-1 | CATSDLPGTSGRRDNEQFF | TGTGCCACCAGTGATTTGCCGGGGACTAGCGGGAGACGGGACAATGAGCAGTTCTTC
TRBJ1-1 | NA | few | TRBV7-9 | CASSLYEVLNTEAFF | TGTGCCAGCAGCTTGTATGAAGTGTTGAACACTGAAGCTTTCTTT
TRBJ2-1 | TRBD2 | many | TRBV20-1 | CSARASGSNEQFF | TGCAGTGCCAGGGCTAGCGGGAGCAATGAGCAGTTCTTC
TRBJ2-2 | TRBD2 | few | TRBV18 | CASSQREVIGGELFF | TGTGCCAGCTCACAGCGGGAGGTGATCGGCGGGGAGCTGTTTTTT
TRBJ1-2 | NA | many | TRBV7-9 | CASSSGTVKGGNYGYTF | TGTGCCAGCAGCTCCGGGACGGTCAAAGGAGGGAACTATGGCTACACCTTC
TRBJ2-1 | NA | many | TRBV11-3 | CASSLRQGGRNEQFF | TGTGCCAGCAGCTTACGGCAGGGTGGGCGCAATGAGCAGTTCTTC
TRBJ1-3 | NA | NA | TRBV14 | CASSQEGLPNTIYF | TGTGCCAGCAGCCAAGAAGGTCTGCCAAACACCATATATTTT
TRBJ1-4 | NA | many | TRBV7-9 | CASQTQGSEKLFF | TGTGCCAGCCAGACCCAGGGGAGTGAAAAACTGTTTTTT
TRBJ1-1 | TRBD1 | many | TRBV2 | CASRTDRGLAFF | TGTGCCAGCAGGACGGACAGGGGGTTGGCTTTCTTT